This T cell receptor beta chain emerged from a study of identifying expanded T cells in peripheral blood. Healthy donors had no documented immune events, such as infections, while sampled. The CDR3 extends over 15 amino acids. Germline V gene data show CDR1 as SNHLY and CDR2 as FYNNEI. V lost 6 bases and J lost 4; bases outside the gene matches: 5. Clones were read by immunoSEQ multiplex PCR, and TCRdb kept only the in-frame ones, dropping some. The table has about 94,000 clones, roughly 87% seen once; the top ten hold under 6%. This TCR was recovered from a person aged 18-70 years in good health. J is TRBJ2-1 and V is TRBV2; 11 bases map to TRBD2. The sequenced material came from blood. CDR3 sequence reads: CASRRGTSGYNEQFF. The DNA of the CDR3 is TGTGCCAGCAGACGAGGGACTAGCGGATACAATGAGCAGTTCTTC.